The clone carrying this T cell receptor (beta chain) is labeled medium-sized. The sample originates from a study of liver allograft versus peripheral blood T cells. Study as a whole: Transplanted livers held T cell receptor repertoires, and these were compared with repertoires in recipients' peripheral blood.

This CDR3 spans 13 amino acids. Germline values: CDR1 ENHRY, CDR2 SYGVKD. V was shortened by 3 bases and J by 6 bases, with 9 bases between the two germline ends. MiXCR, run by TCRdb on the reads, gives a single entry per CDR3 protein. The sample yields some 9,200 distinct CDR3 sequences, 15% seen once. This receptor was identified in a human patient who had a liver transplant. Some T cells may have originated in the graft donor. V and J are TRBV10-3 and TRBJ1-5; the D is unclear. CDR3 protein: CAISDQEGQPQHF. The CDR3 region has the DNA TGTGCCATCAGTGACCAAGAAGGTCAGCCCCAGCATTTT.